This TCR beta chain was captured by sequencing in a study of T cell repertoires in cytomegalovirus infection. In the study overall: It was the public TCR beta signatures that indicated both CMV infection and matching HLA type. The study's findings and limits: Dominating the ex vivo response were TCR beta clonotypes that were CMV-specific and HLA-C-restricted. Carriage of CMV together with the relevant HLA was identifiable through cumulative public TCR beta family frequency.

TCRdb re-analysed the reads in MiXCR, keeping a single row per CDR3 protein. The sample contains a few hundred thousand distinct CDR3 sequences, less than 30% of which appear only once. Per germline, CDR1 GTSNPN and CDR2 SVGIG (reference sequence). This CDR3 has 11 amino acids. The germline V and J ends were trimmed by 6 bases and 3 bases, with 8 bases remaining between them. Comments on this clonotype: Its antigen is still unknown.

The V call is TRBV30, the J call TRBJ1-1, with D unclear. The origin of this receptor is a human donor in good health (CMV status not recorded). Some clones in this sample may be carry-over from other donors' samples. Sequencing was performed on PBMCs. The CDR3 sequence: CACPRDTEAFF. Written as DNA, the CDR3 is TGTGCCTGTCCCCGTGACACTGAAGCTTTCTTT.